This entry is about one TCR beta chain. What it recognizes is unknown. Assay used: immunoSEQ multiplex PCR; TCRdb lists only in-frame clones, some missing. The sample includes 70,000 to 95,000 clones, about nine tenths of them seen just once. This record comes from a study of T cell responses to AZD1222 COVID-19 vaccine. Trimming removed 6 bases from V and 5 bases from J; junction bases left unmatched: 4. CDR3 length: 14 residues. Germline CDR1 and CDR2: SGHTA and FQGTGA. Broader study findings: After the peak T cell response, and only then, were repertoires sampled. Nearly half of spike-specific TCRs reportedly target unmutated variant regions. The donor cohort was predominantly white British with a female majority, and clonal diversity may have been underestimated.

This TCR derives from an adult in good health. This chain links TRBV7-3 with TRBJ2-1, with 10 bases fitting TRBD2. The sequencing used peripheral blood, collected on day 0 of MenACWY control vaccination. CDR3 nucleotides: TGTGCCAGCAGTAGCGGGGGGAACAACAATGAGCAGTTCTTC. Translation gives CASSSGGNNNEQFF.